The 25 T cell receptor beta chains in this list originate from one sample, sequenced in a study of shared clonotypes between healthy human individuals. Sequencing used immunoSEQ multiplex PCR; TCRdb keeps in-frame clones, though not all of them. This sample carries about 2,100,000 clones, just over 90% of them seen once, and the ten largest clones take approximately 1.7%. CD8 cells regarded as naive lacked CD45RO, were positively chosen for CCR7, and omitted terminally differentiated effector memory CD45RA+ cells. Sample: naive CD8+ T cells from PBMCs. These receptors came from a man aged 18-30 years in good health. Some clones in this sample may be carry-over from other donors' samples.

CDR3 sequence: CASSVSGSGSVHEQYF. The CDR3 nucleotides are TGTGCCAGCAGCGTTAGTGGCAGCGGGAGTGTTCACGAGCAGTACTTC. V and J are TRBV9 and TRBJ2-7; TRBD2 aligns across 8 bases. The CDR3 is made up of 16 amino acids. In germline, CDR1 is SGDLS, CDR2 YYNGEE. V lost 2 bases and J lost 5; bases outside the gene matches: 12.

This clone was found once. The chain couples TRBV19 to TRBJ2-5; a possible D gene is TRBD1 (7 bases). The CDR3 is 14 residues long. Trimming removed 5 bases at V and 4 bases at J, with 14 bases between. Germline lookup yields CDR1 LNHDA and CDR2 SQIVND (reference sequence). The DNA of the CDR3 is TGTGCCAGTAGTCCGCCAGGGGGGACAGAGACCCAGTACTTC. Its protein is CASSPPGGTETQYF.

This chain links TRBV7-8 with TRBJ2-1; D is undetermined. Trimming pared 5 bases from V and 10 bases from J, leaving 9 bases between. The germline V gene encodes CDR1 SGHVS and CDR2 FQNEAQ. The CDR3 spans 11 residues. CDR3 in DNA: TGTGCCAGCAGCGCCTTGTACGAGCAGTTCTTC. Protein product: CASSALYEQFF.

The chain carries TRBV19 and TRBJ2-7; the D is unclear. This CDR3 comprises 15 residues. The germline CDR1 and CDR2 sequences are LNHDA and SQIVND (reference sequence). Deletions cut 0 bases from V and 3 bases from J, with 12 bases between. CDR3 nucleotide sequence: TGTGCCAGTAGTATAGAGCGAGGAAGTTACTACGAGCAGTACTTC. Translating gives CASSIERGSYYEQYF.

This clone was found once. The V call is TRBV4-1, the J call TRBJ2-3, with TRBD1 matching 10 bases. Germline V gene lookup returns CDR1 MGHRA and CDR2 YSYEKL. Trimming removed 5 bases from V and 5 bases from J; junction bases left unmatched: 7. The CDR3 is 15 residues long. The CDR3 sequence is CASSYSGTGEDTQYF. CDR3 coding DNA: TGCGCCAGCAGCTACTCCGGGACAGGGGAAGATACGCAGTATTTT.

The rearrangement joins TRBV28 to TRBJ2-2; 9 bases map to TRBD2. This CDR3 is 16 amino acids long. From germline, CDR1 is MDHEN and CDR2 SYDVKM. The junction had 11 bases not matched to a gene; V was cut back by 5 bases and J by 7 bases. The CDR3 DNA follows: TGTGCCAGCAGTCAAACTTTAGCGGGAGATGGCGGGGAGCTGTTTTTT. This encodes CASSQTLAGDGGELFF.

The chain joins TRBV10-3 to TRBJ2-3; no firm D call. Germline-derived CDR1 and CDR2 are ENHRY and SYGVKD. V lost 9 bases, J lost 0 bases, and 13 bases lay in between. The CDR3 runs 14 residues. This CDR3 is CAIASPGSTDTQYF. CDR3 coding DNA: TGTGCCATTGCCTCCCCCGGGAGCACAGATACGCAGTATTTT.

V and J are TRBV6-5 and TRBJ2-3, with D possibly matching TRBD2 (7 bases). Trimming took off 6 bases at V and 11 bases at J, with 15 bases between the two ends. The germline CDR1 and CDR2 sequences are MNHEY and SVGAGI. The CDR3 runs 12 residues. CDR3 DNA sequence: TGTGCCAGCAGGACTGAGGGGGGGAGGCAGTATTTT. It specifies CASRTEGGRQYF.

This clone was seen once. Other DNA variants within this sample encode the same CDR3. The chain links TRBV9 to TRBJ2-1; no reliable D call. The CDR3 has 12 amino acids. Trimming took 4 bases from V and 10 from J, leaving 12 bases between them. Per germline, CDR1 SGDLS and CDR2 YYNGEE. DNA of the CDR3: TGTGCCAGCAGCCCGCCATCATACGAGCAGTTCTTC. Amino acids: CASSPPSYEQFF.

V is TRBV9 and J is TRBJ2-7; possibly TRBD2 for D (6 bases). V gave up 4 bases and J gave up 9 bases, with 23 bases separating them. Germline V gene data show CDR1 as SGDLS and CDR2 as YYNGEE. This CDR3 has 15 residues. CDR3 nucleotides: TGTGCCAGCAGCCCTGGACGCGGGGCCTTTGGTGGGCAGTACTTC. As protein: CASSPGRGAFGGQYF.

This clone was seen just once. V gene TRBV28 combines with J gene TRBJ2-7; 9 bases agree with TRBD2. With 8 bases clipped from V and 4 bases from J, the junction kept 12 bases outside the gene matches. The CDR3 contains 15 residues. Germline values: CDR1 MDHEN, CDR2 SYDVKM. CDR3 sequence (DNA): TGTGCCAGCGTTGTAGCGGGAGAGAACCCATACGAGCAGTACTTC. Translated: CASVVAGENPYEQYF. Based on the CDR3 plus reference TRBV28 and TRBJ2-7, the full variable domain is DVKVTQSSRYLVKRTGEKVFLECVQDMDHENMFWYRQDPGLGLRLIYFSYDVKMKEKGDIPEGYSVSREKKERFSLILESASTNQTSMYLCASVVAGENPYEQYFGPGTRLTVT.

Notes on this clone: Other DNA variants within this sample encode the same CDR3. This chain connects TRBV19 to TRBJ1-1; no definite D call. The germline CDR1 and CDR2 sequences are LNHDA and SQIVND (reference sequence). Trimming left V 4 bases short and J 1 base short, with 1 base between. This CDR3 has 11 residues. CDR3 bases: TGTGCCAGTAGTAAGAACACTGAAGCTTTCTTT. Translated: CASSKNTEAFF.

V gene TRBV5-1 combines with J gene TRBJ2-3; D is possibly TRBD1 (6 bases). CDR1 and CDR2 (germline): SGHRS, YFSETQ. V was pared by 2 bases and J by 2 bases, with 12 bases between. The CDR3 consists of 15 residues. The CDR3 loop reads CASSLGTTVTDTQYF. The CDR3 coding sequence is TGCGCCAGCAGCTTAGGGACAACTGTCACAGATACGCAGTATTTT.

This sequence joins TRBV7-3 and TRBJ2-1; 12 positions agree with TRBD2. The CDR3 sequence is 16 residues long. V lost 5 bases, J lost 3 bases, and 5 bases stayed unmatched. Germline V gives CDR1 SGHTA, CDR2 FQGTGA. The DNA for the CDR3 is TGTGCCAGCAGCCCTAGCGGGAGGGAATACTACAATGAGCAGTTCTTC. Translation gives CASSPSGREYYNEQFF.

The chain employs TRBV19 and TRBJ2-7, with TRBD2 identical over 7 bases. This CDR3 spans 14 amino acids. Germline-derived CDR1 and CDR2 are LNHDA and SQIVND (reference sequence). V lost 5 bases, J lost 6 bases, and 10 bases stayed unmatched. The DNA for the CDR3 is TGTGCCAGTAGTCTCTCGGGGGGAGTAGCCGAGCAGTACTTC. Translation gives CASSLSGGVAEQYF. Full variable domain (remainder filled in from reference TRBV19 and TRBJ2-7): DGGITQSPKYLFRKEGQNVTLSCEQNLNHDAMYWYRQDPGQGLRLIYYSQIVNDFQKGDIAEGYSVSREKKESFPLTVTSAQKNPTAFYLCASSLSGGVAEQYFGPGTRLTVT.

The V call is TRBV4-1, the J call TRBJ1-2, with TRBD1 identical over 9 bases. This CDR3 is 15 amino acids long. Trimming removed 0 bases from V and 5 bases from J; junction bases left unmatched: 4. Germline V CDR1 and CDR2: MGHRA, YSYEKL. The CDR3 DNA follows: TGCGCCAGCAGCCAAGATGGCGGGACAGGGTATGGCTACACCTTC. Translated: CASSQDGGTGYGYTF.

The V and J genes are TRBV28 and TRBJ2-1; the D gene is possibly TRBD2 (5 bases). The CDR3 covers 15 residues. Germline loops: CDR1 MDHEN, CDR2 SYDVKM. Trimming pared 6 bases from V and 2 bases from J, leaving 14 bases between. The CDR3, as DNA: TGTGCCAGCAGAGGGATAGCGAGAACCTACAATGAGCAGTTCTTC. This sequence encodes CASRGIARTYNEQFF.

V gene TRBV28 combines with J gene TRBJ1-5, with D possibly TRBD1 on 5 matching bases. The CDR3 runs 16 residues. Germline assignment: CDR1 MDHEN and CDR2 SYDVKM. V was shortened by 10 bases and J by 3 bases, with 22 bases between the two germline ends. DNA for the CDR3: TGTGCCACCGAATCGGGGCAGGGACGTTCCAATCAGCCCCAGCATTTT. The encoded protein is CATESGQGRSNQPQHF.

This chain uses TRBV29-1 with TRBJ2-3; possible D gene TRBD2, 7 bases. This CDR3 contains 19 residues. Germline assignment: CDR1 SQVTM and CDR2 ANQGSEA. The V gene lost 3 bases and the J gene lost 1 base, with 26 bases spanning the gap. Here the CDR3 DNA reads TGCAGCGTTGACCGGACAGCGGGACTCCTGAGAGGGGGCACAGATACGCAGTATTTT. The encoded protein is CSVDRTAGLLRGGTDTQYF.

The V gene is TRBV9, the J gene TRBJ2-1, with TRBD2 identical over 12 bases. Germline-derived CDR1 and CDR2 are SGDLS and YYNGEE. The CDR3 extends over 18 amino acids. V shed 0 bases, J shed 0 bases, and the junction held 4 bases outside the gene matches. CDR3 sequence reads: CASSVDPTSGSSYNEQFF. The CDR3 coding sequence is TGTGCCAGCAGCGTAGATCCGACTAGCGGGAGCTCCTACAATGAGCAGTTCTTC.

As regards this clone: Other DNA sequences of this sample code for an identical CDR3. J is TRBJ2-3 and V is TRBV5-1; TRBD2 matches 13 bases. CDR1 and CDR2 from the germline V gene are SGHRS and YFSETQ. J gave up 1 base and V 4 bases, and 3 bases lay outside the gene matches. The CDR3 loop spans 16 amino acids. The CDR3 protein is CASSPTSGRRTDTQYF. CDR3 DNA: TGCGCCAGCAGCCCGACTAGCGGGAGGCGCACAGATACGCAGTATTTT. Full variable domain (missing parts from reference TRBV5-1 and TRBJ2-3): KAGVTQTPRYLIKTRGQQVTLSCSPISGHRSVSWYQQTPGQGLQFLFEYFSETQRNKGNFPGRFSGRQFSNSRSEMNVSTLELGDSALYLCASSPTSGRRTDTQYFGPGTRLTVL.

The rearrangement joins TRBV6-5 to TRBJ1-5; D uncertain. There are 13 residues in the CDR3. V was trimmed by 6 bases and J by 4 bases, leaving 10 bases between them. Germline CDR1 MNHEY, CDR2 SVGAGI. This chain's CDR3 is CASRQTGNQPQHF. The CDR3 nucleotides are TGTGCCAGCAGACAGACGGGTAATCAGCCCCAGCATTTT.

The rearrangement links TRBV6-1 to TRBJ2-1; D not certain. This CDR3 spans 14 amino acids. V was pared by 4 bases and J by 9 bases, with 16 bases between. The V gene's germline CDR1 is MNHNS and CDR2 SASEGT. CDR3 region: CASSGPGGPSEQFF. The DNA for the CDR3 is TGTGCCAGCAGTGGGCCTGGCGGCCCCAGTGAGCAGTTCTTC.

This chain's CDR3 is CASSLLGVKGTDTQYF. The DNA of the CDR3 is TGTGCCAGCAGTTTATTGGGAGTTAAGGGCACAGATACGCAGTATTTT. The J gene is TRBJ2-3, the V gene TRBV27; TRBD2 is a possible D gene (5 bases). The V and J ends lost 1 base and 1 base respectively, with 12 bases between them. From germline, CDR1 is MNHEY and CDR2 SMNVEV (reference sequence). This CDR3 is built from 16 residues.

The chain employs TRBV5-4 and TRBJ1-5, with 8 nucleotides matching TRBD1. This CDR3 contains 14 residues. With 4 bases clipped from V and 7 bases from J, the junction kept 7 bases outside the gene matches. Germline V gives CDR1 SGHNT, CDR2 YYREEE (reference sequence). The CDR3 DNA reads TGTGCCAGCAGCAAGGACAGGGTGGACCAGCCCCAGCATTTT. This gives the protein CASSKDRVDQPQHF. The full variable domain, its missing parts supplied by reference TRBV5-4 and TRBJ1-5, is ETGVTQSPTHLIKTRGQQVTLRCSSQSGHNTVSWYQQALGQGPQFIFQYYREEENGRGNFPPRFSGLQFPNYSSELNVNALELDDSALYLCASSKDRVDQPQHFGDGTRLSIL.